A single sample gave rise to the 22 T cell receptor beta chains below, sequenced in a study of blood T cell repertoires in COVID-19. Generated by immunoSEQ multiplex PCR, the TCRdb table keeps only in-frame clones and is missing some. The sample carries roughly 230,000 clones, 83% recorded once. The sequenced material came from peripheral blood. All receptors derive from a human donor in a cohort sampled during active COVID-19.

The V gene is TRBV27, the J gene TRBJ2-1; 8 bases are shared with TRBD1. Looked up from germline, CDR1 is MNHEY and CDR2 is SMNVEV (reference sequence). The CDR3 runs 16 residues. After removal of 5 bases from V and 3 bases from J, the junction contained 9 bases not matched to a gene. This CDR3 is CASSPLTDRVYNEQFF. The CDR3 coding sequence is TGTGCCAGCAGTCCACTTACGGACAGGGTCTACAATGAGCAGTTCTTC.

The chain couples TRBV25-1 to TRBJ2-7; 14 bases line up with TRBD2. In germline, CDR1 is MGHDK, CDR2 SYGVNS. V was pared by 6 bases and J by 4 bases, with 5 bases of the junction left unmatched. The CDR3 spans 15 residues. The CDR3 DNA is TGTGCCAGCAGGGGGACTAGCGGGGGTTTATACGAGCAGTACTTC. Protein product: CASRGTSGGLYEQYF.

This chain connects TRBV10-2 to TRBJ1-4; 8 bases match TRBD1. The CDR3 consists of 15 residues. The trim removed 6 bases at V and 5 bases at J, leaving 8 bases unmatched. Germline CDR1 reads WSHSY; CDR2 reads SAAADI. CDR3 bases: TGCGCCAGCAGACCCGGACAGGGAGGGAATGAAAAACTGTTTTTT. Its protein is CASRPGQGGNEKLFF.

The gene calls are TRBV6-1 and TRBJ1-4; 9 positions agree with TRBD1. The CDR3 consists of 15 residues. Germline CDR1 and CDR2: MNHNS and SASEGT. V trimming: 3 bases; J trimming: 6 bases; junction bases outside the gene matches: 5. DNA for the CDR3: TGTGCCAGCAGTGACCCACAGGGGGCTTATGAAAAACTGTTTTTT. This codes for CASSDPQGAYEKLFF.

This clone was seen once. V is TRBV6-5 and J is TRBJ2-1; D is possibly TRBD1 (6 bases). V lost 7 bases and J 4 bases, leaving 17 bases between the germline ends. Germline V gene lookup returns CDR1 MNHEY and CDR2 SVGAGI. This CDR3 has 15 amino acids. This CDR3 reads CASKRTGWGYNEQFF. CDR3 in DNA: TGTGCCAGCAAAAGAACAGGGTGGGGATACAATGAGCAGTTCTTC.

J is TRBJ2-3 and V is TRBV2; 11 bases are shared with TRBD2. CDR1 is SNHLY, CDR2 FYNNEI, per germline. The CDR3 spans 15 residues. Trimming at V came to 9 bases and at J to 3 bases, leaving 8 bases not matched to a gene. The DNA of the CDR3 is TGTGCCAGTGCGGTACTAGCGGGAGAGACAGATACGCAGTATTTT. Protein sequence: CASAVLAGETDTQYF.

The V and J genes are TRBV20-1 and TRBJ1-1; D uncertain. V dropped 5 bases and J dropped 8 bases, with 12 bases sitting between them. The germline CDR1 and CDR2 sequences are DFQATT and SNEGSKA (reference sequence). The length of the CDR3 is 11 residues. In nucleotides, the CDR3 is TGCAGTGCTTTAGATCAGGCCGAAGCTTTCTTT. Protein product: CSALDQAEAFF.

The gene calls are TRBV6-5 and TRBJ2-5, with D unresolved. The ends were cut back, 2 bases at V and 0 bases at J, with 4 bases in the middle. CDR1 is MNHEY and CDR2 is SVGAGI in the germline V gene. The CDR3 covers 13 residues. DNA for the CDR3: TGTGCCAGCAGTTACAGAGACCAAGAGACCCAGTACTTC. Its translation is CASSYRDQETQYF.

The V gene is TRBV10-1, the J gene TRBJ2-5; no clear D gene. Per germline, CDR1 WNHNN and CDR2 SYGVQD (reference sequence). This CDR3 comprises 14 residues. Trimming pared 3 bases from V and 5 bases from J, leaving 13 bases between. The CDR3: CASSDPVARETQYF. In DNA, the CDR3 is TGCGCCAGCAGTGACCCGGTTGCGCGGGAGACCCAGTACTTC.

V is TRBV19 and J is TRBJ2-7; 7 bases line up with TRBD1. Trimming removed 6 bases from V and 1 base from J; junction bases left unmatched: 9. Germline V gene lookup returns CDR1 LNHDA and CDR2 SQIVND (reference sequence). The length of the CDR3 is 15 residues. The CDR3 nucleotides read TGTGCCAGTAGGCAGCCGGGACAGCGATCCTACGAGCAGTACTTC. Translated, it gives CASRQPGQRSYEQYF.

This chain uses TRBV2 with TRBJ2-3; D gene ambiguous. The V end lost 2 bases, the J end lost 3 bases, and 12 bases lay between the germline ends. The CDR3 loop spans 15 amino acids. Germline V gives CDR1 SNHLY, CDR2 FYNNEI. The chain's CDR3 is CASSESELRTDTQYF. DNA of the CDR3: TGTGCCAGCAGTGAATCTGAGCTACGGACAGATACGCAGTATTTT.

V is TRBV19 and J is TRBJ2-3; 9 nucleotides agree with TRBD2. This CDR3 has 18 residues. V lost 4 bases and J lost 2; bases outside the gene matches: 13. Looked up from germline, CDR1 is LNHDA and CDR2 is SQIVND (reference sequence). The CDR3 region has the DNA TGTGCCAGTAGTACCAACCTAGGGGTAGCGGGAGACACAGATACGCAGTATTTT. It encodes CASSTNLGVAGDTDTQYF.

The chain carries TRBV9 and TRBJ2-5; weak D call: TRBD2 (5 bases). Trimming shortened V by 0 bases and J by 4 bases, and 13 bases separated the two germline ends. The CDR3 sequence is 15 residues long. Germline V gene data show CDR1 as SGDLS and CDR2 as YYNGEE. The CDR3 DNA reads TGTGCCAGCAGCGTAGGTCCGGGGTTGTCAGAGACCCAGTACTTC. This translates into CASSVGPGLSETQYF. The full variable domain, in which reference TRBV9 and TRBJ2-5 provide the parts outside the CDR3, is DSGVTQTPKHLITATGQRVTLRCSPRSGDLSVYWYQQSLDQGLQFLIQYYNGEERAKGNILERFSAQQFPDLHSELNLSSLELGDSALYFCASSVGPGLSETQYFGPGTRLLVL.

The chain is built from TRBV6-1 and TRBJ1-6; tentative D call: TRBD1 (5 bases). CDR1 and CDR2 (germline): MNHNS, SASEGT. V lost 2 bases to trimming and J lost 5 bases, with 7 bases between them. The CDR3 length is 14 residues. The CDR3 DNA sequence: TGTGCCAGCAGTGAATCAGGGAATAATTCACCCCTCCACTTT. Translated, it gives CASSESGNNSPLHF.

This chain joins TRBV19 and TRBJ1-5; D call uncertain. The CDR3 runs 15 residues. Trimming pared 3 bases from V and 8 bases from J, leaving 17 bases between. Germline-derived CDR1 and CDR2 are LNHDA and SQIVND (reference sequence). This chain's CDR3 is CASSIETNSQKPQHF. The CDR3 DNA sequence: TGTGCCAGTAGTATCGAAACGAACAGCCAAAAGCCCCAGCATTTT.

The CDR3 nucleotides are TGTGCCAGCAGCTCGGACAGGGGCCCCGGGGAGCTGTTTTTT. Translation: CASSSDRGPGELFF. The chain recombines TRBV2 with TRBJ2-2, with TRBD1 matching over 9 bases. The CDR3 is 14 residues long. V lost 6 bases to trimming and J lost 6 bases; unmatched junction nucleotides: 5. The V gene's germline CDR1 is SNHLY and CDR2 FYNNEI.

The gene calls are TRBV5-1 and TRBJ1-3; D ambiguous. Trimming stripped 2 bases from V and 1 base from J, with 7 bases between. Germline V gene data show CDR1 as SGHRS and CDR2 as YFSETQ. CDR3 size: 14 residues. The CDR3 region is CASSLSLSGNTIYF. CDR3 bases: TGCGCCAGCAGCTTATCCCTATCTGGAAACACCATATATTTT.

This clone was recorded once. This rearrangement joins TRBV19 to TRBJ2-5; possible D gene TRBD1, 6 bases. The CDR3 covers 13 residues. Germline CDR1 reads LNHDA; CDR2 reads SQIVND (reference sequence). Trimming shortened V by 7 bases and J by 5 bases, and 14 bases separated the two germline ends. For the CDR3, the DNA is TGTGCCAGTACTCCTGACCAGGGGGAGACCCAGTACTTC. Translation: CASTPDQGETQYF.

The CDR3 loop is CSVYQGVTYTGELFF. CDR3 nucleotide sequence: TGCAGCGTTTACCAGGGGGTTACTTACACCGGGGAGCTGTTTTTT. The chain recombines TRBV29-1 with TRBJ2-2, with 7 bases fitting TRBD1. Looked up from germline, CDR1 is SQVTM and CDR2 is ANQGSEA. The V gene end was trimmed by 5 bases and the J gene end by 3 bases; junction bases not matched to a gene: 9. The CDR3 loop spans 15 amino acids.

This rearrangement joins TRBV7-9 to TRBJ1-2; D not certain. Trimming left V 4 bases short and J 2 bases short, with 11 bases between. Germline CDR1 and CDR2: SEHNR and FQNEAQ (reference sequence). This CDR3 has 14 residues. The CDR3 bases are TGTGCCAGCAGCTCCGCTTTGCTAAACTATGGCTACACCTTC. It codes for CASSSALLNYGYTF.

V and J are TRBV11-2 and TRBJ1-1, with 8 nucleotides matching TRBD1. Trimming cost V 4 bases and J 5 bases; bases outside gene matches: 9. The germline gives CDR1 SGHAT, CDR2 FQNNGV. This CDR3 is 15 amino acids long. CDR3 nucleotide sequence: TGTGCCAGCAGCTCCCTGCGACAGGGGCAAACTGAAGCTTTCTTT. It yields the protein CASSSLRQGQTEAFF. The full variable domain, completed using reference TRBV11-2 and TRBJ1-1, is EAGVAQSPRYKIIEKRQSVAFWCNPISGHATLYWYQQILGQGPKLLIQFQNNGVVDDSQLPKDRFSAERLKGVDSTLKIQPAKLEDSAVYLCASSSLRQGQTEAFFGQGTRLTVV.

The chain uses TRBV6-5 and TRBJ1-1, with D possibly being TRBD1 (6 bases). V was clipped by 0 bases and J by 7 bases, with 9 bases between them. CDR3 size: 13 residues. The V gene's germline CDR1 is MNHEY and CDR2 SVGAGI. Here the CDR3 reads CASSYSTGNEAFF. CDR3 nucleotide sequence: TGTGCCAGCAGTTACTCAACAGGGAATGAAGCTTTCTTT.